A single sample is the source of the 28 T cell receptor beta chains below, sequenced in a study of breast tumors, draining lymph nodes, adjacent tissues. TCRdb used MiXCR to reprocess the multiplex PCR reads, holding one entry per CDR3 protein. The sample has tens of thousands of distinct CDR3 sequences; 35% to 50% are singletons. The specimen sequenced was breast tumor tissue. These receptors originate from a female donor with breast cancer. Some clones in this sample may be carry-over from other donors' samples.

Remarks on this clonotype: The conserved closing phenylalanine or tryptophan is absent in this CDR3, likely reflecting a read error. The chain carries TRBV29-1 and TRBJ1-2; 10 nucleotides line up with TRBD1. This CDR3 region has 14 residues. The V and J ends lost 6 bases and 4 bases, in that order; junction bases with no gene match: 8. Germline-derived CDR1 and CDR2 are SQVTM and ANQGSEA. CDR3 sequence: CSVPDRGRLYGYTL. The DNA for the CDR3 is TGCAGCGTCCCAGACAGGGGGCGGCTCTATGGCTACACCCTC.

This clonotype has a handful of counts. This may be a read error, as it is one base from a much larger clone. Because the CDR3 is missing its conserved closing phenylalanine or tryptophan, this is likely a read error. This chain links TRBV7-2 with TRBJ2-7; the D is unclear. V lost 1 base to trimming and J lost 0 bases, with 7 bases between them. This CDR3 is 14 amino acids long. The V gene's germline CDR1 is SGHTA and CDR2 FQGNSA. Here the CDR3 reads CASSLDGDSYEQYL. The CDR3 coding sequence is TGTGCCAGCAGCTTAGATGGGGACTCCTACGAGCAGTACCTC.

A word on this clonotype: The germline gene is not matched at one end of the junction; a read error may be the cause. This sequence joins TRBV10-3 and TRBJ2-7, with 7 bases lining up with TRBD2. Germline V gene sequence: CDR1 ENHRY, CDR2 SYGVKD. This CDR3 contains 15 residues. The CDR3 DNA reads TGTGCTATCGGCCGGGAAGCGGGACCCTTCTACGAGCAGTGCTTC. It specifies CAIGREAGPFYEQCF.

This clonotype was detected ten times or more. The junction departs from the called germline gene at one end, perhaps through a read error. The chain recombines TRBV6-1 with TRBJ1-2; possible D gene TRBD1, 5 bases. In germline, CDR1 is MNHNS, CDR2 SASEGT. This CDR3 has 15 residues. CDR3 sequence: CASRGYGGRNDGYTF. The DNA of the CDR3 is TGTGCCAGCAGGGGATATGGGGGACGTAACGATGGCTACACCTTC.

The chain carries TRBV10-2 and TRBJ2-7, with 12 bases identical to TRBD2. Trimming took 4 bases from V and 4 from J; bases not matched to a gene: 8. This CDR3 is 16 amino acids long. The V gene's germline CDR1 is WSHSY and CDR2 SAAADI. The CDR3: CASSGRTSGTLYEQYF. CDR3 bases: TGCGCCAGCAGTGGCCGGACTAGCGGGACCTTGTACGAGCAGTACTTC.

This chain links TRBV20-1 with TRBJ2-1, with TRBD2 identical over 8 bases. J was trimmed by 8 bases and V by 6 bases; bases with no gene match: 12. This CDR3 comprises 14 residues. Per germline, CDR1 DFQATT and CDR2 SNEGSKA (reference sequence). The CDR3 coding sequence is TGCAGTGCAGACCCCGGGACTAGTGCTTATGAGCAGTTCTTC. The encoded protein is CSADPGTSAYEQFF.

This chain uses TRBV20-1 with TRBJ2-1, with 8 nucleotides matching TRBD2. J lost 14 bases, V lost 0 bases, and 18 bases had no gene match. The germline CDR1 and CDR2 sequences are DFQATT and SNEGSKA (reference sequence). The CDR3 spans 16 residues. The CDR3 DNA reads as TGCAGTGCTAGAGATTCTCGGACTAGCCTCGGATTGGTGGAGTTCTTC. Translated: CSARDSRTSLGLVEFF.

The rearrangement joins TRBV5-1 to TRBJ2-7; D may be TRBD1 or TRBD2 (6 bases each). The CDR3 contains 13 residues. Germline loops: CDR1 SGHRS, CDR2 YFSETQ. V shed 4 bases and J shed 3 bases, with 11 bases lying between them. In DNA form, the CDR3 reads TGCGCCAGCAGCGAGGGGGGCCTCTACGAGCAGTACTTC. Protein sequence: CASSEGGLYEQYF.

The chain joins TRBV20-1 to TRBJ1-6, with a weak D call TRBD1 (5 bases). Germline loops: CDR1 DFQATT, CDR2 SNEGSKA (reference sequence). The V and J ends lost 4 bases and 13 bases respectively, with 17 bases between them. The CDR3 totals 13 residues. The CDR3 reads CSATDTSRGPLHF. Here the CDR3 DNA reads TGCAGTGCTACGGACACCTCGCGGGGGCCCCTCCACTTT.

This clonotype was observed at least ten times. V and J are TRBV4-2 and TRBJ2-3, with 9 positions matching TRBD2. The junction had 9 bases not matched to a gene; V was cut back by 4 bases and J by 4 bases. The CDR3 runs 16 residues. Germline CDR1 is LGHNA and CDR2 is YNFKEQ. The CDR3 DNA sequence: TGTGCCAGCAGCCTCAGTAGCGGGAGAGGGGCAGATACGCAGTATTTT. Amino acids: CASSLSSGRGADTQYF.

The chain has TRBV4-3 and TRBJ1-5, with D perhaps TRBD1 (6 bases). V was shortened by 7 bases and J by 4 bases, with 23 bases between the two germline ends. From germline, CDR1 is LGHNA and CDR2 YSLEER. The CDR3 is made up of 17 amino acids. The CDR3, as DNA: TGCGCCAGCACCCCGGGCCGGGGGCCAGAACCGAATCAGCCCCAGCATTTT. Residues: CASTPGRGPEPNQPQHF.

This clonotype was counted at least ten times. This chain links TRBV7-2 with TRBJ2-1; tentatively, D is TRBD2 (7 bases). The V end lost 4 bases, the J end lost 0 bases, and 13 bases lay between the germline ends. Germline CDR1 reads SGHTA; CDR2 reads FQGNSA. The CDR3 extends over 16 amino acids. The CDR3 DNA reads TGTGCCAGCAGCTCCCGACGGGGGGCCTCCTACAATGAGCAGTTCTTC. The encoded protein is CASSSRRGASYNEQFF. The whole variable domain, remainder taken from reference TRBV7-2 and TRBJ2-1, is GAGVSQSPSNKVTEKGKDVELRCDPISGHTALYWYRQSLGQGLEFLIYFQGNSAPDKSGLPSDRFSAERTGGSVSTLTIQRTQQEDSAVYLCASSSRRGASYNEQFFGPGTRLTVL.

This clonotype was seen at least ten times. The chain couples TRBV11-2 to TRBJ2-7; D ambiguous. CDR1 is SGHAT, CDR2 FQNNGV, per germline. The CDR3 length is 13 residues. V lost 3 bases to trimming and J lost 4 bases, with 10 bases between them. In DNA form, the CDR3 reads TGTGCCAGCAGCTTCCCACCCAAGTACGAGCAGTACTTC. It codes for CASSFPPKYEQYF. The whole variable domain, filled in from reference TRBV11-2 and TRBJ2-7, reads EAGVAQSPRYKIIEKRQSVAFWCNPISGHATLYWYQQILGQGPKLLIQFQNNGVVDDSQLPKDRFSAERLKGVDSTLKIQPAKLEDSAVYLCASSFPPKYEQYFGPGTRLTVT.

This clonotype was recorded at least ten times. The rearrangement uses TRBV5-6 and TRBJ2-7, with 7 bases aligning to TRBD2. This CDR3 is 15 amino acids long. Trimming at V came to 1 base and at J to 3 bases, leaving 7 bases not matched to a gene. The V gene's germline CDR1 is SGHDT and CDR2 YYEEEE. In DNA, the CDR3 is TGTGCCAGCAGCTTGTGGGGGGGACTACTCTACGAGCAGTACTTC. This sequence encodes CASSLWGGLLYEQYF.

The chain links TRBV24-1 to TRBJ1-3; D ambiguous. This CDR3 is 12 amino acids long. The V end lost 5 bases, the J end lost 0 bases, and 1 base lay between the germline ends. Germline-derived CDR1 and CDR2 are KGHDR and SFDVKD. DNA for the CDR3: TGTGCCACCAGTGGCTCTGGAAACACCATATATTTT. This codes for CATSGSGNTIYF.

V usage is TRBV7-9 and J usage is TRBJ1-6; D is perhaps TRBD1 (6 bases). From germline, CDR1 is SEHNR and CDR2 FQNEAQ (reference sequence). V was pared by 5 bases and J by 10 bases, with 18 bases between. This CDR3 contains 15 residues. The CDR3 nucleotides are TGTGCCAGCAGCCTGGGGGCGGGCCATGAGTCACCCCTCCACTTT. Residues: CASSLGAGHESPLHF. Full variable domain (remainder filled in from reference TRBV7-9 and TRBJ1-6): DTGVSQNPRHKITKRGQNVTFRCDPISEHNRLYWYRQTLGQGPEFLTYFQNEAQLEKSRLLSDRFSAERPKGSFSTLEIQRTEQGDSAMYLCASSLGAGHESPLHFGNGTRLTVT.

The chain joins TRBV6-4 to TRBJ1-6; D is unresolved. Trimming stripped 3 bases from V and 13 bases from J, with 13 bases between. Germline V lookup: CDR1 MRHNA, CDR2 SNTAGT. The CDR3 loop spans 13 amino acids. CDR3 in amino acids: CASSEIDNSPLHF. Written as DNA, the CDR3 is TGTGCCAGCAGTGAAATCGACAACTCTCCCCTCCACTTT.

The chain has TRBV5-6 and TRBJ2-7; D might be TRBD2 (6 bases). CDR1 SGHDT and CDR2 YYEEEE come from the germline V gene. Trimming left V 0 bases short and J 4 bases short, with 17 bases between. The CDR3 is made up of 16 amino acids. The chain's CDR3 is CASSLGATGSAYEQYF. The CDR3, as DNA: TGTGCCAGCAGCTTGGGGGCTACCGGGAGTGCGTACGAGCAGTACTTC.

V is TRBV7-2 and J is TRBJ2-5; 8 nucleotides agree with TRBD1. This CDR3 spans 15 amino acids. V lost 5 bases to trimming and J lost 3 bases; unmatched junction nucleotides: 8. Germline CDR1 is SGHTA and CDR2 is FQGNSA. The CDR3 region is CASSAGGTGKETQYF. CDR3 DNA: TGTGCCAGCAGCGCAGGCGGGACAGGTAAAGAGACCCAGTACTTC.

This clonotype was counted ten times or more. The chain uses TRBV7-2 and TRBJ2-2; D is uncertain. This CDR3 contains 11 residues. Per germline, CDR1 SGHTA and CDR2 FQGNSA. The ends were cut back, 2 bases at V and 8 bases at J, with 3 bases in the middle. CDR3 region: CASSLLGELFF. DNA of the CDR3: TGTGCCAGCAGCTTACTGGGGGAGCTGTTTTTT.

CDR3 protein: CASSLNRVVDGYTF. As DNA, the CDR3 is TGTGCCAGCAGCTTAAATCGGGTAGTTGATGGCTACACCTTC. The V call is TRBV7-2, the J call TRBJ1-2; D ambiguous. Germline loops: CDR1 SGHTA, CDR2 FQGNSA. The CDR3 has 14 residues. Trimming pared 2 bases from V and 6 bases from J, leaving 13 bases between.

In this sample, this clonotype turned up many times. The CDR3 is CASSLVPGPGNTIYF. CDR3 DNA: TGTGCCAGCAGCTTGGTCCCAGGGCCTGGAAACACCATATATTTT. This sequence joins TRBV5-6 and TRBJ1-3; weak D call: TRBD1 (5 bases). V was shortened by 0 bases and J by 2 bases, with 9 bases between the two germline ends. Germline V gives CDR1 SGHDT, CDR2 YYEEEE. This CDR3 has 15 amino acids. Drawing the rest from reference TRBV5-6 and TRBJ1-3, the complete variable domain is DAGVTQSPTHLIKTRGQQVTLRCSPKSGHDTVSWYQQALGQGPQFIFQYYEEEERQRGNFPDRFSGHQFPNYSSELNVNALLLGDSALYLCASSLVPGPGNTIYFGEGSWLTVV.

The rearrangement links TRBV9 to TRBJ1-1; the D gene is possibly TRBD1 (6 bases). Germline CDR1 is SGDLS and CDR2 is YYNGEE. The CDR3 spans 14 residues. V lost 4 bases and J 8 bases, leaving 18 bases between the germline ends. In DNA, the CDR3 is TGTGCCAGCAGCACGAGCGGGGGGGCTACCGAAGCTTTCTTT. Protein product: CASSTSGGATEAFF.

This clonotype was seen at least ten times. The chain carries TRBV28 and TRBJ1-2, with 8 bases identical to TRBD1. V shed 5 bases and J 5 bases; nucleotides not matched to a gene: 4. CDR1 and CDR2 from the germline V gene are MDHEN and SYDVKM. The CDR3 consists of 13 residues. CDR3 in amino acids: CASSPGTGYGYTF. In DNA form, the CDR3 reads TGTGCCAGCAGTCCCGGGACAGGATATGGCTACACCTTC.

In regard to this clonotype: A read error is possible here, since a much larger clone lies one base away. CDR3 region: CASSRPTRTGYYEQYF. CDR3 DNA sequence: TGTGCCAGCAGTCGCCCTACCCGGACAGGGTACTACGAGCAGTACTTC. The V and J genes are TRBV6-4 and TRBJ2-7; TRBD1 aligns across 8 bases. Unmatched junction bases numbered 12, after V lost 5 bases and J lost 3 bases. The CDR3 loop spans 16 amino acids. Germline CDR1 and CDR2: MRHNA and SNTAGT.

In this sample, this clonotype turned up once. The rearrangement links TRBV7-2 to TRBJ2-5, with 8 nucleotides matching TRBD2. The length of the CDR3 is 14 residues. CDR1 is SGHTA and CDR2 is FQGNSA in the germline V gene. V shed 3 bases and J 4 bases; nucleotides not matched to a gene: 4. CDR3 DNA: TGTGCCAGCAGCTTGCAGCGGGGGCGAGAGACCCAGTACTTC. Amino acids: CASSLQRGRETQYF.

This clonotype has a count of ten or more. The rearrangement uses TRBV3-1 and TRBJ1-5, with a tentative D call TRBD1 (6 bases). The V gene lost 5 bases and the J gene lost 1 base, with 12 bases spanning the gap. CDR1 and CDR2 (germline): LGHDT, YNNKEL (reference sequence). This CDR3 region has 15 residues. CDR3 bases: TGTGCCAGCAGCTTGGGACACCAGAGCAATCAGCCCCAGCATTTT. Translated: CASSLGHQSNQPQHF.

Comment on this clonotype: At one end the junction does not follow the germline gene, possibly because of a read error. The chain combines TRBV10-3 with TRBJ2-5; D gene unclear. The germline gives CDR1 ENHRY, CDR2 SYGVKD. This CDR3 spans 16 amino acids. As DNA, the CDR3 is TGTGCCCTCAGTGAGTCGGCGGCTCCTGGCCAAGAGACCCAGTACTTC. Its translation is CALSESAAPGQETQYF.